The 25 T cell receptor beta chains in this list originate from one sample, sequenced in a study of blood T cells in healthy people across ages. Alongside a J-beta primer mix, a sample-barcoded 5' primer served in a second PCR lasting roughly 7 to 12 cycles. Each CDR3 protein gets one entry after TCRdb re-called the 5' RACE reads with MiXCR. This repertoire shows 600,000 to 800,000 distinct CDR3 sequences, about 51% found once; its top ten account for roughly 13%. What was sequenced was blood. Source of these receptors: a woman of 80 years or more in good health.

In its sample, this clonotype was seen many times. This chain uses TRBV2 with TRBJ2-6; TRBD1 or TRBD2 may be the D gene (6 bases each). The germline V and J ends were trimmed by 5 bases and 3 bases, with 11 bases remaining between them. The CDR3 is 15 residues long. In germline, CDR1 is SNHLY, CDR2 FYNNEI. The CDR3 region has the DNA TGTGCCAGCAGTAAGGGGGGCATTGGGGCCAACGTCCTGACTTTC. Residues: CASSKGGIGANVLTF. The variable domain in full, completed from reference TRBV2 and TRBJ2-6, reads EPEVTQTPSHQVTQMGQEVILRCVPISNHLYFYWYRQILGQKVEFLVSFYNNEISEKSEIFDDQFSVERPDGSNFTLKIRSTKLEDSAMYFCASSKGGIGANVLTFGAGSRLTVL.

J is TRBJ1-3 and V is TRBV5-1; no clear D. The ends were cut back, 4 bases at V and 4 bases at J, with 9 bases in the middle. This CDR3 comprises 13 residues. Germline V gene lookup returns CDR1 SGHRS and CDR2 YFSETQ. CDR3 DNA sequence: TGCGCCAGCAGCCCCACGGACGGAAACACCATATATTTT. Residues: CASSPTDGNTIYF.

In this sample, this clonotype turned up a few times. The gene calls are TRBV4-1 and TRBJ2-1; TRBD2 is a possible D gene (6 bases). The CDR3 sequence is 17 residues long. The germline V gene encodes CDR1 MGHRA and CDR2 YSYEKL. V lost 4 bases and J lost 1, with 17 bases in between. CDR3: CASSLLGTSRSYNEQFF. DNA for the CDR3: TGCGCCAGCAGCCTACTAGGGACTTCCCGTTCCTACAATGAGCAGTTCTTC.

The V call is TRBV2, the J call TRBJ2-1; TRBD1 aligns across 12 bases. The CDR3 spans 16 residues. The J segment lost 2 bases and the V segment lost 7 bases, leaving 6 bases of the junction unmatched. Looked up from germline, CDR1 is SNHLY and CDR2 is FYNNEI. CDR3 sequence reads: CASNRDRGQTYNEQFF. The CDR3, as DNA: TGTGCCAGCAACCGGGACAGGGGGCAGACCTACAATGAGCAGTTCTTC.

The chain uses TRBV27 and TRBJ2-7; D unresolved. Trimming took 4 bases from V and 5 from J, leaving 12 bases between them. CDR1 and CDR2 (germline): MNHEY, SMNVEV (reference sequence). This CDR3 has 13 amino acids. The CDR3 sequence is CASSSPWLDEQYF. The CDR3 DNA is TGTGCCAGCAGTTCCCCCTGGCTGGACGAGCAGTACTTC.

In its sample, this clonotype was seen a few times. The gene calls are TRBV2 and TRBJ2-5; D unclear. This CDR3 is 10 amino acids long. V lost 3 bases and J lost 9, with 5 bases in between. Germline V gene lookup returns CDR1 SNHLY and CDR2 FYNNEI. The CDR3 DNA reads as TGTGCCAGCAGTGAGGGCGCCCAGTACTTC. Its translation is CASSEGAQYF.

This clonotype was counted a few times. The CDR3 reads CASSLVTDEQYF. As DNA, the CDR3 is TGCGCCAGCAGCTTGGTTACGGACGAGCAGTACTTC. The chain employs TRBV5-1 and TRBJ2-7; D is unresolved. Germline CDR1 and CDR2: SGHRS and YFSETQ. V was pared by 0 bases and J by 5 bases, with 6 bases between. The CDR3 contains 12 residues.

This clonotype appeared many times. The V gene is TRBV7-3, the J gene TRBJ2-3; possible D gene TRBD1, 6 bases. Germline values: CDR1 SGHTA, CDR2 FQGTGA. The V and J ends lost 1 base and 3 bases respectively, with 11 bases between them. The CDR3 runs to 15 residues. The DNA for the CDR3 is TGTGCCAGCAGCTTAAGTCAGGGGCGGACAGATACGCAGTATTTT. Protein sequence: CASSLSQGRTDTQYF.

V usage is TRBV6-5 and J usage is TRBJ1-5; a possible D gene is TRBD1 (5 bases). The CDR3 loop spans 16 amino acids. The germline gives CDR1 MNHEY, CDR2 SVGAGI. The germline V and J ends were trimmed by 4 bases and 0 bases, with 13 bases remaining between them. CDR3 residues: CASSLGGAYSNQPQHF. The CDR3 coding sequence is TGTGCCAGCAGTTTAGGAGGGGCTTATAGCAATCAGCCCCAGCATTTT.

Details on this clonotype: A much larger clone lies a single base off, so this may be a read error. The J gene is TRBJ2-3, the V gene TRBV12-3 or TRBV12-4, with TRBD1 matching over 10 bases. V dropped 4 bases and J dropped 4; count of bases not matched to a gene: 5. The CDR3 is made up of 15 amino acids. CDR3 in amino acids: CASSSGTGEADTQYF. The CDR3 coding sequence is TGTGCCAGCAGTTCCGGGACAGGGGAGGCAGATACGCAGTATTTT.

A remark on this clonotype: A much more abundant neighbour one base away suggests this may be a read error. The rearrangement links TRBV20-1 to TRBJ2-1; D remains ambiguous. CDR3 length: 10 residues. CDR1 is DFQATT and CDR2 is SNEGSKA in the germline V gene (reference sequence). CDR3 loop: CGARDTEQFF. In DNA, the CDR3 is TGCGGTGCTAGAGATACTGAGCAGTTCTTC.

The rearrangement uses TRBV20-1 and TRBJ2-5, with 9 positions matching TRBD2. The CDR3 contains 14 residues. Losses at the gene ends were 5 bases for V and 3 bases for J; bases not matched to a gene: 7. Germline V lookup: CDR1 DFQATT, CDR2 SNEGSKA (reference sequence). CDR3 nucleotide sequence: TGCAGTGCTCAGGGACTAGCATTCGAAGAGACCCAGTACTTC. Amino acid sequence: CSAQGLAFEETQYF.

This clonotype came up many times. The CDR3 is CATQGERGGGEQFF. The CDR3 DNA is TGTGCCACACAGGGAGAGCGGGGGGGAGGTGAGCAGTTCTTC. The gene calls are TRBV6-5 and TRBJ2-1, with 10 bases lining up with TRBD2. CDR3 length: 14 residues. V lost 10 bases, J lost 9 bases, and 12 bases stayed unmatched. Germline CDR1 and CDR2: MNHEY and SVGAGI.

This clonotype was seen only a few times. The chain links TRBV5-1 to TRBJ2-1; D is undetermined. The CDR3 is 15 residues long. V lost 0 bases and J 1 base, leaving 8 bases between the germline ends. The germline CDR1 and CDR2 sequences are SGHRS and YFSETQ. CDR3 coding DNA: TGCGCCAGCAGCTTGGGTGTCTTATCCTACAATGAGCAGTTCTTC. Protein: CASSLGVLSYNEQFF.

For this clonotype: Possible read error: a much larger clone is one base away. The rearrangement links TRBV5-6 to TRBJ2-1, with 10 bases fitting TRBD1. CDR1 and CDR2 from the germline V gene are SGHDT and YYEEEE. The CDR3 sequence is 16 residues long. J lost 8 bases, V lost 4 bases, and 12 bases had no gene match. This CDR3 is CASSGTGTGAVDEQFF. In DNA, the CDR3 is TGTGCCAGCAGCGGGACCGGGACAGGGGCAGTCGATGAGCAGTTCTTC.

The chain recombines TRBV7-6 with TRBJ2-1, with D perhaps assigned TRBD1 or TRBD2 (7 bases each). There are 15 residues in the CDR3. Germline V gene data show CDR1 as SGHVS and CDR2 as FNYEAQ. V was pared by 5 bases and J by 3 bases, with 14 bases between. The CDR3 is CASSLLRGGYNEQFF. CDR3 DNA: TGTGCCAGCAGCCTCCTCAGGGGGGGCTACAATGAGCAGTTCTTC.

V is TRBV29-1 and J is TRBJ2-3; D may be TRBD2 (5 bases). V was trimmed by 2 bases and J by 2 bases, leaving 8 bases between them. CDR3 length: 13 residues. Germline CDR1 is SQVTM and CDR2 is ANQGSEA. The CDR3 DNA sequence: TGCAGCGTTGAACGGGGTCCCACAGATACGCAGTATTTT. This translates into CSVERGPTDTQYF.

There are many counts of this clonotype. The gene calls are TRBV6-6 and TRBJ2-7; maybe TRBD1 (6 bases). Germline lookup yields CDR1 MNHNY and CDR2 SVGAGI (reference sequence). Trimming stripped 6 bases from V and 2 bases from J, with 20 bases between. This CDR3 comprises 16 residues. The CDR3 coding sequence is TGTGCCAGCAGCTCCCCCCCCGGCAGGGACACCTACGAGCAGTACTTC. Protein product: CASSSPPGRDTYEQYF.

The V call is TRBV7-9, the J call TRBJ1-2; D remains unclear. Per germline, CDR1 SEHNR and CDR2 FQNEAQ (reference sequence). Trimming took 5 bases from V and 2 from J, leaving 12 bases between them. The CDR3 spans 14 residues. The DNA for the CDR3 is TGTGCCAGCAGCGTAGAGATCGGCAACTATGGCTACACCTTC. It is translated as CASSVEIGNYGYTF.

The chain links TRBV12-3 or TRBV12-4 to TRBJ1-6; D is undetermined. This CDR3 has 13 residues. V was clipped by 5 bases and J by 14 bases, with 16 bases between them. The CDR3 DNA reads TGTGCCAGCAGTACGATAAAAGGAGTGGCCCTCCACTTT. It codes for CASSTIKGVALHF.

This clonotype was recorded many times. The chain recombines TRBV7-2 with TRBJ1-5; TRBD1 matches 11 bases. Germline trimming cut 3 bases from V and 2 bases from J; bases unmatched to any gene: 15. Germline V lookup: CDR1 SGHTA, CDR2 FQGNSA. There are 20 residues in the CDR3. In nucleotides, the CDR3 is TGTGCCAGCAGCTTCTTCCCTGGGACAGGGGGAAAAGGGGGCAATCAGCCCCAGCATTTT. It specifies CASSFFPGTGGKGGNQPQHF.

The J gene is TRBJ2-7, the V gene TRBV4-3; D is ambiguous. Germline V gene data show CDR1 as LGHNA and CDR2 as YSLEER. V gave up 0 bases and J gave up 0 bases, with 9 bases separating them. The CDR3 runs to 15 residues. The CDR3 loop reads CASSQDPFSSYEQYF. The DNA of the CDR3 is TGCGCCAGCAGCCAAGATCCGTTCAGCTCCTACGAGCAGTACTTC.

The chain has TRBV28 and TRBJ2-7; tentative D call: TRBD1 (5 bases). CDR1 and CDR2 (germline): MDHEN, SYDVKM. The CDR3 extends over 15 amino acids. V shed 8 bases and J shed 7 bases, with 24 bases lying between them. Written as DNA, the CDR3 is TGTGCCAGCTGTGAATTTCGACCTCCGAAGGGGGAGCAGTACTTC. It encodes CASCEFRPPKGEQYF.

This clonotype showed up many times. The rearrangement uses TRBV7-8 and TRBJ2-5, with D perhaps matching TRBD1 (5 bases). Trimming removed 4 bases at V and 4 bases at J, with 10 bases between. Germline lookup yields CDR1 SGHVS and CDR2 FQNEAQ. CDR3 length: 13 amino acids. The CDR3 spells CASSSRDGETQYF. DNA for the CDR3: TGTGCCAGCAGCTCCAGGGATGGAGAGACCCAGTACTTC.

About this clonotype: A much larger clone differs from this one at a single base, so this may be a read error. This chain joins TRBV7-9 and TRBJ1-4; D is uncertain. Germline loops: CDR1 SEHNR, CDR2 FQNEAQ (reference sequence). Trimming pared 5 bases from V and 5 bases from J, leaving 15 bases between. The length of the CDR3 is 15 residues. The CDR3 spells CASSPSDQGNEKLFF. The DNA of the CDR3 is TGTGCCAGCAGCCCGTCCGATCAAGGGAATGAAAAACTGTTTTTT.